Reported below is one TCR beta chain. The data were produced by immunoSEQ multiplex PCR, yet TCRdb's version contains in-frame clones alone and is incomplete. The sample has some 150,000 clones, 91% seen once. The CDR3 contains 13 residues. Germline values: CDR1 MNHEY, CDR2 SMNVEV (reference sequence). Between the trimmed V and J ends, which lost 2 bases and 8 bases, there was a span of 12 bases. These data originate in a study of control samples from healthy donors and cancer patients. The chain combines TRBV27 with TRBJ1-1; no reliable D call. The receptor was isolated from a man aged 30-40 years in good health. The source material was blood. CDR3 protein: CASSLREGLEAFF. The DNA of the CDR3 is TGTGCCAGCAGTTTAAGGGAAGGATTGGAAGCTTTCTTT.